This is a list of T cell receptor beta chains from one sample in a study of CD8+CD57+ T cells in acquired aplastic anemia. TCRdb used MiXCR to reprocess the reads, holding one entry per CDR3 protein. The sample includes approximately 470,000 distinct CDR3 sequences, about a third of them seen just once. The sample comprised sorted CD4+, CD8+, or CD8+CD57+ T cells (not recorded which) from PBMCs. All receptors come from a human donor with aplastic anemia. The CDR3 runs from the conserved cysteine through the conserved F or W.

j_gene | v_gene | CDR3aa
TRBJ2-1 | TRBV14 | CASSQRRTYSEQFF
TRBJ2-2 | TRBV2 | CASMGAGGPTGELFF
TRBJ1-2 | TRBV19 | CASSRGNYGYTF
TRBJ1-2 | TRBV2 | CASSTDRTNYGYTF
TRBJ1-2 | TRBV19 | CASSATRGGFGYTF
TRBJ1-2 | TRBV5-6 | CASSFPGTGGYGYTF
TRBJ2-7 | TRBV25-1 | CAARDIPYEQYF
TRBJ2-7 | TRBV19 | CASSTTTSTRSYEQYF
TRBJ1-3 | TRBV10-3 | CAIRLQGQEVNTIYF
TRBJ1-5 | TRBV20-1 | CSATRSSERLMNQPQHF
TRBJ1-1 | TRBV29-1 | CSLEAGAEAFF
TRBJ2-7 | TRBV19 | CASSPQGGNEQYF
TRBJ2-5 | TRBV10-3 | CAISEGLAGGKTQYF
TRBJ2-5 | TRBV5-1 | CASSLDVETQYF
TRBJ1-2 | TRBV7-9 | CASSFGGDYGYTF
TRBJ2-7 | TRBV20-1 | CSARVGNSYEQYF
TRBJ2-7 | TRBV19 | CAWSATSGPYEQYF
TRBJ1-4 | TRBV19 | CASSIEAGRGREKLFF
TRBJ1-2 | TRBV10-3 | CASSPPTNYGYTF
TRBJ1-5 | TRBV20-1 | CSARDPRGTGNQPQHF
TRBJ2-3 | TRBV10-2 | CASRLTASTDTQYF
TRBJ1-3 | TRBV6-1 | CASNKAGNTIYF
TRBJ1-1 | TRBV6-1 | CASSTGPAEAFF
TRBJ1-4 | TRBV15 | CATSREFPLVRDLNEKLFF
TRBJ2-3 | TRBV14 | CASSRVTNTDTQYF
TRBJ1-1 | TRBV2 | CASSLDRGGVTEAFF
TRBJ2-5 | TRBV7-2 | CASSLVGRETQYF
TRBJ1-2 | TRBV10-1 | CASSRQIYGYTF
TRBJ1-1 | TRBV29-1 | CSAHRVNTEAFF
TRBJ2-7 | TRBV2 | CASTPGSPTAYEQYF
TRBJ2-3 | TRBV15 | CATSYWAEEGTDTQYF
TRBJ1-5 | TRBV7-8 | CASSSGTYYQPQHF
TRBJ2-1 | TRBV6-5 | CASSYSAGYNEQFF
TRBJ2-7 | TRBV15 | CATSRDLTGSSYEQYF
TRBJ1-1 | TRBV3-1 | CASSQDIGGMMNTEAFF
TRBJ1-2 | TRBV13 | CASSLYAPGQGISGYTF
TRBJ2-1 | TRBV12-3/TRBV12-4 | CASEAGGNEQFF
TRBJ1-1 | TRBV2 | CASSQRTGATEAFF
TRBJ2-1 | TRBV2 | CASRPSGTSLHEQFF